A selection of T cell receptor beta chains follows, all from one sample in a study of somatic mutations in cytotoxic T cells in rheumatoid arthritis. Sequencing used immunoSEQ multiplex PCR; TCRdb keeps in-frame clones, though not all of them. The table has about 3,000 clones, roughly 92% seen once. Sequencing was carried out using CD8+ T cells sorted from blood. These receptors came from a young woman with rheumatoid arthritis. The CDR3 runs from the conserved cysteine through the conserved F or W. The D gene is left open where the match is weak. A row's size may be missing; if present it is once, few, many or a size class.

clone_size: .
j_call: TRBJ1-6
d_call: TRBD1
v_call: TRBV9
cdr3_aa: CASSSGQGGSSPLHF
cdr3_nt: TGTGCCAGCAGCTCGGGACAGGGAGGTAGTTCACCCCTCCACTTT

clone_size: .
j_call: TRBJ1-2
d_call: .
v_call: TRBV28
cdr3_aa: CATSLYGEGYTF
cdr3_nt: TGTGCCACCAGTTTATACGGGGAAGGCTACACCTTC

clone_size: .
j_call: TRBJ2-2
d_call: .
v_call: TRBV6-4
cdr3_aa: CASSDRGAGELFF
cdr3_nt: TGTGCCAGCAGTGACAGGGGTGCCGGGGAGCTGTTTTTT

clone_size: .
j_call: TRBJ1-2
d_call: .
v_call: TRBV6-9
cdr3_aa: CASSYRTENYGYTF
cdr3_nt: TGTGCCAGCAGTTACCGGACAGAAAACTATGGCTACACCTTC

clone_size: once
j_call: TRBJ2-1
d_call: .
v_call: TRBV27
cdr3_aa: CASSPGAEQFF
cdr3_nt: TGTGCCAGCAGTCCAGGGGCTGAGCAGTTCTTC

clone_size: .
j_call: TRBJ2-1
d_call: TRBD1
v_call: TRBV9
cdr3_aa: CASSVGQGGGNEQFF
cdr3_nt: TGTGCCAGCAGCGTCGGACAGGGGGGCGGGAATGAGCAGTTCTTC

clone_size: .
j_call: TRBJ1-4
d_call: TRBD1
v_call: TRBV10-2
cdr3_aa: CASTGTGFNEKLFF
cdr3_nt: TGCGCCAGCACCGGGACAGGCTTTAATGAAAAACTGTTTTTT

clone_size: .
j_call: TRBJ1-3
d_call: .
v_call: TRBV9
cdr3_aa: CASSLAYRSSGNTIYF
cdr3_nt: TGTGCCAGCAGCCTCGCTTACAGGAGCTCTGGAAACACCATATATTTT

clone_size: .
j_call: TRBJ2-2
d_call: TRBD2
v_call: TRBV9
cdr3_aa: CASSASVAGGRVGELFF
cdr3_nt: TGTGCCAGCAGCGCCAGTGTAGCGGGAGGAAGAGTCGGGGAGCTGTTTTTT

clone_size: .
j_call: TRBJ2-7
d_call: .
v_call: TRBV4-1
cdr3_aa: CASSQDHRETYEQYF
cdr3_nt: TGCGCCAGCAGCCAAGATCATCGGGAAACCTACGAGCAGTACTTC

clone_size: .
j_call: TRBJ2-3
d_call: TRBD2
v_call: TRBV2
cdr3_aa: CASLGAGGPPDTQYF
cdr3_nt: TGTGCCAGTTTAGGAGCGGGGGGGCCCCCCGATACGCAGTATTTT

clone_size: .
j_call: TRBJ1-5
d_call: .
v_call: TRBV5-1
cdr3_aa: CASSLRHPSTDTQHF
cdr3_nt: TGCGCCAGCAGCTTGAGGCACCCAAGCACAGATACGCAGCATTTT

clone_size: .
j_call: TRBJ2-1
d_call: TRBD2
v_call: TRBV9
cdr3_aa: CASSTGAGVSYNEQFF
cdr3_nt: TGTGCCAGCAGCACTGGGGCGGGGGTATCCTACAATGAGCAGTTCTTC

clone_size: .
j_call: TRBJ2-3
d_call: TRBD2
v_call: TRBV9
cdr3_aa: CASSVGLATSTDTQYF
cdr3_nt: TGTGCCAGCAGCGTAGGACTAGCGACTAGCACAGATACGCAGTATTTT

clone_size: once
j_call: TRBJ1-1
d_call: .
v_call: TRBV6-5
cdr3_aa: CASILGRTEAFF
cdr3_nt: TGTGCCAGCATCCTAGGCAGAACTGAAGCTTTCTTT

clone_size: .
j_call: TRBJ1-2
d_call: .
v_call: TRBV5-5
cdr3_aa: CASSLDAANYGYTF
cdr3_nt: TGTGCCAGCAGCTTGGACGCAGCTAACTATGGCTACACCTTC

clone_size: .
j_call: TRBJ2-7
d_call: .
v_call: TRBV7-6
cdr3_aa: CASRPGQSYEQYF
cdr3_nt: TGTGCCAGCAGACCCGGACAGTCCTACGAGCAGTACTTC

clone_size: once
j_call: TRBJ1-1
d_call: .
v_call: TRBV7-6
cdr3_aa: CASSLAQGVNTEAFF
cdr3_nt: TGTGCCAGCAGCTTAGCGCAGGGTGTGAACACTGAAGCTTTCTTT

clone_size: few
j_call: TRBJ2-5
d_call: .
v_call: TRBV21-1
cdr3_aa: CASSLGPDWEEETQYF
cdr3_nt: TGTGCCAGCAGCCTCGGCCCGGACTGGGAGGAGGAGACCCAGTACTTC

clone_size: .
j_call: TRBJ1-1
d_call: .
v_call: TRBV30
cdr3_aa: CAWSATDNTEAFF
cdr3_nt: TGTGCCTGGAGTGCGACAGATAACACTGAAGCTTTCTTT

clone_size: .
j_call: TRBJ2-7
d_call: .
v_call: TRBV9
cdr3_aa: CASSDDPGYVFHEQYF
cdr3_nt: TGTGCCAGCAGCGACGACCCAGGGTACGTGTTCCACGAGCAGTACTTC

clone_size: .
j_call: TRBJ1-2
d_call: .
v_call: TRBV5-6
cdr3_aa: CASSLVELDYGYTF
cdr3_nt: TGTGCCAGCAGCTTGGTAGAGCTGGACTATGGCTACACCTTC

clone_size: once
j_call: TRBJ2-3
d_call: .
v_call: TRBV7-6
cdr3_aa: CASSSDREGDTQYF
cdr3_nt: TGTGCCAGCAGCTCGGACAGGGAGGGGGATACGCAGTATTTT

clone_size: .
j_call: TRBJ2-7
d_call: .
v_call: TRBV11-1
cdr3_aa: CASSPTGPSYEQYF
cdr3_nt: TGTGCCAGCAGCCCGACAGGTCCCTCCTACGAGCAGTACTTC

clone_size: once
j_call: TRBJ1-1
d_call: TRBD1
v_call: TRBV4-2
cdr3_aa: CASSQVEGATEAFF
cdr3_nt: TGTGCCAGCAGCCAAGTGGAGGGGGCTACTGAAGCTTTCTTT

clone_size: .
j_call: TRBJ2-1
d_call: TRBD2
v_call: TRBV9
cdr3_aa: CASTVAGENYNEQFF
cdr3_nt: TGTGCCAGCACAGTAGCGGGAGAAAACTACAATGAGCAGTTCTTC

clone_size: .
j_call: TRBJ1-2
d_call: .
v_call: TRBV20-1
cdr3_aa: CSAEDSGYTF
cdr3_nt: TGCAGTGCAGAGGATTCCGGCTACACCTTC

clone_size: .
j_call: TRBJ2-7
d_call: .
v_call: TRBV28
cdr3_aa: CASSLTGKLYEQYF
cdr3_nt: TGTGCCAGCAGTCTAACCGGGAAACTCTACGAGCAGTACTTC

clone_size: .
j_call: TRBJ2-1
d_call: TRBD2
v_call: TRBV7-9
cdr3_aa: CASSQGGLAGFRNEQFF
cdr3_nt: TGTGCCAGCAGCCAAGGGGGACTAGCGGGATTCCGAAATGAGCAGTTCTTC

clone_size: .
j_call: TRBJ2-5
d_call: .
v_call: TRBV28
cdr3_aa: CASRGAGLETQYF
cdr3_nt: TGTGCCAGCAGGGGGGCAGGGCTGGAGACCCAGTACTTC

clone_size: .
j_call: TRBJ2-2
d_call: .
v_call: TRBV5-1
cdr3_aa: CASSLGGGTGELFF
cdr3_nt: TGCGCCAGCAGCTTGGGAGGAGGCACCGGGGAGCTGTTTTTT

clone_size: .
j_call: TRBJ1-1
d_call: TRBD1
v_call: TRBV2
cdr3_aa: CASREKGQELKVGTEAFF
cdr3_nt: TGTGCCAGCAGGGAAAAAGGACAGGAGCTAAAAGTGGGTACTGAAGCTTTCTTT

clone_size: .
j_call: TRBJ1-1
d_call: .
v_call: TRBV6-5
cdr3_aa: CASSWGQYTEAFF
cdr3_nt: TGTGCCAGCTCTTGGGGCCAATACACTGAAGCTTTCTTT

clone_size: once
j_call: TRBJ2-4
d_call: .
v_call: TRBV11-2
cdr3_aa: CASSPGNIQYF
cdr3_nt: TGTGCCAGCAGCCCGGGAAACATTCAGTACTTC

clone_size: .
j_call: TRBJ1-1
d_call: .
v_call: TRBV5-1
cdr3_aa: CASSSPGTAEAFF
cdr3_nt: TGCGCCAGCAGCTCCCCCGGGACTGCTGAAGCTTTCTTT

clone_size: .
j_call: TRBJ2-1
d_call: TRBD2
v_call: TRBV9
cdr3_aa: CASSLTAGDVNEQFF
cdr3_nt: TGTGCCAGCAGCCTCACAGCGGGAGACGTCAATGAGCAGTTCTTC

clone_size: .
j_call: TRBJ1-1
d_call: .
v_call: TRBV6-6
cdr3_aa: CASSLGAGTTEAFF
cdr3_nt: TGTGCCAGCAGCCTTGGAGCGGGAACCACTGAAGCTTTCTTT

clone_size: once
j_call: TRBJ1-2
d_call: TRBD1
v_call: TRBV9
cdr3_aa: CASRGDSNYGYTF
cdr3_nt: TGTGCCAGCAGGGGGGACAGCAACTATGGCTACACCTTC

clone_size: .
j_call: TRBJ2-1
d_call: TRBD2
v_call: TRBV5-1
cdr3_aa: CASSPSSGRNNEQFF
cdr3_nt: TGCGCCAGCAGCCCCTCCAGCGGGAGAAACAATGAGCAGTTCTTC

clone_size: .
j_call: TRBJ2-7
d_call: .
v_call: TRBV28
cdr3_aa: CASSPPSYEQYF
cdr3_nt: TGTGCCAGCAGTCCCCCTTCTTACGAGCAGTACTTC

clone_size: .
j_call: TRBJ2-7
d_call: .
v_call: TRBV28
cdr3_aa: CASSLRYGAYEQYF
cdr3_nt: TGTGCCAGCAGTTTGAGATACGGAGCCTACGAGCAGTACTTC

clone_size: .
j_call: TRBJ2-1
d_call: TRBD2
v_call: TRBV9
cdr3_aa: CASSVEASGAYNEQFF
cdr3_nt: TGTGCCAGCAGCGTAGAGGCTAGCGGGGCCTACAATGAGCAGTTCTTC

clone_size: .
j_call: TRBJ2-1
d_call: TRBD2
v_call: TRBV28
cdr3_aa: CASSPSGYYNEQFF
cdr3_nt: TGTGCCAGCAGCCCTAGCGGCTACTACAATGAGCAGTTCTTC

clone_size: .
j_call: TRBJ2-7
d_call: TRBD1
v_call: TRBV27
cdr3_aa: CASSLSVWQGAVEQYF
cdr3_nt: TGTGCCAGCAGTTTATCGGTCTGGCAGGGGGCGGTCGAGCAGTACTTC

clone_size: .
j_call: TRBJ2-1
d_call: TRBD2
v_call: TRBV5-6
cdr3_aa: CASSFGAGSYNEQFF
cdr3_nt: TGTGCCAGCAGCTTCGGAGCGGGGTCCTACAATGAGCAGTTCTTC

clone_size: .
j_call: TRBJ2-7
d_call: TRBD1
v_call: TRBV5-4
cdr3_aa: CASSSGQGDEQYF
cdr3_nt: TGTGCCAGCAGCTCGGGACAGGGGGACGAGCAGTACTTC

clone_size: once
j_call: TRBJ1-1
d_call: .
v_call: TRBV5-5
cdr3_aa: CASSLASGVPEAFF
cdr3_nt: TGTGCCAGCAGCTTGGCCTCAGGGGTTCCTGAAGCTTTCTTT

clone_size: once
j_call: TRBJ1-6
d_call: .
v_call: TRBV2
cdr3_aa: CASSERGSSYNSPLHF
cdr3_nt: TGTGCCAGCAGTGAACGGGGGAGCTCCTATAATTCACCCCTCCACTTT

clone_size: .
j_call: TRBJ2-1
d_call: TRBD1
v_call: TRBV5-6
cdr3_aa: CASSAGTGYEQFF
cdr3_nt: TGTGCCAGCAGCGCGGGGACAGGGTATGAGCAGTTCTTC

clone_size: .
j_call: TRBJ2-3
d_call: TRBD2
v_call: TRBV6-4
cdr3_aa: CASSGLAGADTQYF
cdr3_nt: TGTGCCAGCAGTGGACTAGCGGGGGCAGATACGCAGTATTTT

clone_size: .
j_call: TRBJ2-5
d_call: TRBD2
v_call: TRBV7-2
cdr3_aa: CASSPWGGETQYF
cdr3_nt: TGTGCCAGCAGCCCATGGGGGGGGGAGACCCAGTACTTC

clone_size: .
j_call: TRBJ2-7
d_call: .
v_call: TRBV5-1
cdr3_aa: CASSLAMWGGEQYF
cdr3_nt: TGCGCCAGCAGCTTGGCTATGTGGGGAGGCGAGCAGTACTTC

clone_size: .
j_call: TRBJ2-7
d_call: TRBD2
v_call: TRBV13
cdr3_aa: CASSDRTSGAYEQYF
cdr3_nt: TGTGCCAGCAGCGACAGGACTAGCGGGGCTTACGAGCAGTACTTC

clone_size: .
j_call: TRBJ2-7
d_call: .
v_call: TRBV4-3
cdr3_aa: CASSQESGSYEQYF
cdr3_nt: TGCGCCAGCAGCCAAGAGTCCGGCTCCTACGAGCAGTACTTC

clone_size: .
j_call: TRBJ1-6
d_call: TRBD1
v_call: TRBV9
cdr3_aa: CASSVGDRGNSPLHF
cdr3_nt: TGTGCCAGCAGCGTAGGGGACAGGGGAAATTCACCCCTCCACTTT

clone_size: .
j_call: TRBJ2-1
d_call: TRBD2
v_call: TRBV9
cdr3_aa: CASSLGTSDEQFF
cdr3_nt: TGTGCCAGCAGCCTTGGGACTAGCGATGAGCAGTTCTTC

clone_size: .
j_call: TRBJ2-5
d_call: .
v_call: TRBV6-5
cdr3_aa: CASSMGGGGETQYF
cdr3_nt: TGTGCCAGCAGCATGGGGGGGGGCGGAGAGACCCAGTACTTC

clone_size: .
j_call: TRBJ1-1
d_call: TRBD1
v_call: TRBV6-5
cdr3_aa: CASSYSGTGWSDEAFF
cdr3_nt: TGTGCCAGCAGTTACTCGGGGACAGGGTGGTCCGATGAAGCTTTCTTT

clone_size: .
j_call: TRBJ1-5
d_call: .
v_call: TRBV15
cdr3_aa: CATSRDSPTGWDQPQHF
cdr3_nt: TGTGCCACCAGCAGAGATTCCCCAACAGGGTGGGATCAGCCCCAGCATTTT